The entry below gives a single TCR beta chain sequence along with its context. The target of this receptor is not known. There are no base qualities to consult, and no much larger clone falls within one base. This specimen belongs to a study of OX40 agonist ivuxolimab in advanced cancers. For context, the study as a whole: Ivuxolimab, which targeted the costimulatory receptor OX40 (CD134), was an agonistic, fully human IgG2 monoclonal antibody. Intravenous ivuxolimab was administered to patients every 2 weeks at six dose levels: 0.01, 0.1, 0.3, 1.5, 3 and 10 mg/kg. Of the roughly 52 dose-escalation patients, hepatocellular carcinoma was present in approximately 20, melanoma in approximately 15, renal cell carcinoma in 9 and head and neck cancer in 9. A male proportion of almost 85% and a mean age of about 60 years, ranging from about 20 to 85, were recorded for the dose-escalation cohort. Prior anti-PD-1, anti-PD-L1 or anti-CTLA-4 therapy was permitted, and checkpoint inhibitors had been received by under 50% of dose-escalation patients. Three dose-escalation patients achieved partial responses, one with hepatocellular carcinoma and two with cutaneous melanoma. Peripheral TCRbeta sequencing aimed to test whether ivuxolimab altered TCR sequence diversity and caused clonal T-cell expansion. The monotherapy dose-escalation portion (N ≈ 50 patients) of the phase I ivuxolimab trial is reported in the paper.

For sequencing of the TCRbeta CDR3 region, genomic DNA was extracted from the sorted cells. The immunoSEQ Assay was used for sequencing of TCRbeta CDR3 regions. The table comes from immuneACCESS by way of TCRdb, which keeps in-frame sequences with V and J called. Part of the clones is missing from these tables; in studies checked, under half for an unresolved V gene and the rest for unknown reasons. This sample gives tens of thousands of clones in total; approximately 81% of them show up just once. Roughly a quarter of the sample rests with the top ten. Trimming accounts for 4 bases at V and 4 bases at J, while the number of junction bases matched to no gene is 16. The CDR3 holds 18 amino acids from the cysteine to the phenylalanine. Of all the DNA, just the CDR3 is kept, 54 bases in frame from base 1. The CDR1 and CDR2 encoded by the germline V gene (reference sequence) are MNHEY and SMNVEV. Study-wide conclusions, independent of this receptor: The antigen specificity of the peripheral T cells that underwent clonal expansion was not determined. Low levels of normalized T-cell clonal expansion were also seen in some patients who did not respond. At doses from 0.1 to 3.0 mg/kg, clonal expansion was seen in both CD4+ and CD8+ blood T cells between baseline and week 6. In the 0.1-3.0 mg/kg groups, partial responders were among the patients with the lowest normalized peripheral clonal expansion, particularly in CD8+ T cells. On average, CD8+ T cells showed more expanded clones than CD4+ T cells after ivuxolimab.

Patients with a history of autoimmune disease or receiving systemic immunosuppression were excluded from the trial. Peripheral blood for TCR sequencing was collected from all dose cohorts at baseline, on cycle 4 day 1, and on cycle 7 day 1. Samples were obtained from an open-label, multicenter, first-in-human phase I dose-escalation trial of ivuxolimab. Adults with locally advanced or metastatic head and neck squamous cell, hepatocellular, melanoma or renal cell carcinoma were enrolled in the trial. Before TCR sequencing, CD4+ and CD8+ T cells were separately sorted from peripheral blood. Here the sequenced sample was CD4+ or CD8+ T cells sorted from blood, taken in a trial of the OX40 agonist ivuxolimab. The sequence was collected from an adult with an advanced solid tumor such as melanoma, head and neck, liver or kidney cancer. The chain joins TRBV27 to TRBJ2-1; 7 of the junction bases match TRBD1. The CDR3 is CASSSQTGSRVGYNEQFF. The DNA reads TGTGCCAGCAGTTCCCAGACAGGGAGTAGGGTTGGGTACAATGAGCAGTTCTTC.